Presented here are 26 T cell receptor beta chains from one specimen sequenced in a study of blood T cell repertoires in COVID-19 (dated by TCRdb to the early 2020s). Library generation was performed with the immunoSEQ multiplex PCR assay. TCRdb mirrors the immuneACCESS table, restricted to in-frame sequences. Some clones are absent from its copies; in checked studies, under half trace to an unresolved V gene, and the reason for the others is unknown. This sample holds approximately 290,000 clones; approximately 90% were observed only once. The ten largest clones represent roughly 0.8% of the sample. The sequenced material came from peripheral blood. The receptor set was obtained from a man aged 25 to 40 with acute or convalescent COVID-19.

The CDR3 DNA is TGCGCCAGCAGTCAATGCCCCCGGACAGAGGGTAAATATAGCAATCAGCCCCAGCATTTT. Its protein product is CASSQCPRTEGKYSNQPQHF. The chain links TRBV23-1 to TRBJ1-5; a possible D gene is TRBD1 (6 bases). TRBV23-1 is filed as an ORF, its function uncertain. The CDR3 sequence is 20 residues long. V was clipped by 1 base and J by 0 bases, with 22 bases between them.

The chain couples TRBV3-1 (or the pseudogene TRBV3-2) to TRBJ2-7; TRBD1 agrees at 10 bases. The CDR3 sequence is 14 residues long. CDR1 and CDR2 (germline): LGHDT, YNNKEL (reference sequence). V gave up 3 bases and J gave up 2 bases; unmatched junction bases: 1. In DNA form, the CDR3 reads TGTGCCAGCAGCCAGACAGGGGGCCCCTACGAGCAGTACTTC. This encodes CASSQTGGPYEQYF.

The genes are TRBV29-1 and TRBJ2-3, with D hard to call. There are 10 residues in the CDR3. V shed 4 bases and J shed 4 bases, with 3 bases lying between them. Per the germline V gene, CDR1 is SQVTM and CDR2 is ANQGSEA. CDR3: CSVVADTQYF. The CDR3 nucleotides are TGCAGCGTTGTCGCAGATACGCAGTATTTT.

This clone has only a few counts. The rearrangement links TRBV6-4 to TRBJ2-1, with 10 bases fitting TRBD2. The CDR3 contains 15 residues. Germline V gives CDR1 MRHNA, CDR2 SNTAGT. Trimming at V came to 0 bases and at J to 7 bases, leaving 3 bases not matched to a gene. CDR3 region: CASSDSAGGPNEQFF. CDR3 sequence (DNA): TGTGCCAGCAGTGACTCAGCGGGAGGGCCGAATGAGCAGTTCTTC.

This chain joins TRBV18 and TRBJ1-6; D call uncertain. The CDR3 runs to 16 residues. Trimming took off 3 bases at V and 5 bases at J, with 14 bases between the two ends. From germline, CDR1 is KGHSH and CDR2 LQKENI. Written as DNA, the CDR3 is TGTGCCAGCTCACCCCTAACAACCCGGGATAATTCACCCCTCCACTTT. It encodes CASSPLTTRDNSPLHF. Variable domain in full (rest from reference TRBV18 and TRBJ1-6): NAGVMQNPRHLVRRRGQEARLRCSPMKGHSHVYWYRQLPEEGLKFMVYLQKENIIDESGMPKERFSAEFPKEGPSILRIQQVVRGDSAAYFCASSPLTTRDNSPLHFGNGTRLTVT.

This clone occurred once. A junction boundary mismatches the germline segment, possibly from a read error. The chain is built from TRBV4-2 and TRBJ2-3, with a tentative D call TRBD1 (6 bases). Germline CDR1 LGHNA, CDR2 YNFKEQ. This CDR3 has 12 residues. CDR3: CASSHMTGTQYF. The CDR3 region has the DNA TGTGCCAGCAGCCACATGACAGGTACGCAGTATTTT.

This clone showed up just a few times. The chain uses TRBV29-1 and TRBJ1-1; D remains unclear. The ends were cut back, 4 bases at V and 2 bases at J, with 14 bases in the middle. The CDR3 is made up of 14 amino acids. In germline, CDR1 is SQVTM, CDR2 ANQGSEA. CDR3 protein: CSVAGIPSNTEAFF. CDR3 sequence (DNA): TGCAGCGTTGCAGGAATCCCATCTAACACTGAAGCTTTCTTT.

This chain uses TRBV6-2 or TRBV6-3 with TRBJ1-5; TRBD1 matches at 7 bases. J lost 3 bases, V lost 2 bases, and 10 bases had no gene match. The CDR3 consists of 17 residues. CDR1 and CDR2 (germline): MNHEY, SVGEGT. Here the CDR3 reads CASSYPTGRSDNQPQHF. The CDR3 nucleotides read TGTGCCAGCAGTTACCCGACAGGGAGGAGTGACAATCAGCCCCAGCATTTT.

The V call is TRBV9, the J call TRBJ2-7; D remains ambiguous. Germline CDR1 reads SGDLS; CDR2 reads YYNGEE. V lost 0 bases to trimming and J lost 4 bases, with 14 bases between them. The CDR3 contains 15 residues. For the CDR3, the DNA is TGTGCCAGCAGCGTAGCCCCGTCCTCTACTTACGAGCAGTACTTC. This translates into CASSVAPSSTYEQYF.

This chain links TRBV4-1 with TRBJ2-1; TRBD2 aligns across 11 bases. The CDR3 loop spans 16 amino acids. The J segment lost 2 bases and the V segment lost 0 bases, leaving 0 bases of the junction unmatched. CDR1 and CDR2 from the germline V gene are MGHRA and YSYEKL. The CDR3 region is CASSQETSGTYNEQFF. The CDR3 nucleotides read TGCGCCAGCAGCCAAGAGACTAGCGGGACCTACAATGAGCAGTTCTTC.

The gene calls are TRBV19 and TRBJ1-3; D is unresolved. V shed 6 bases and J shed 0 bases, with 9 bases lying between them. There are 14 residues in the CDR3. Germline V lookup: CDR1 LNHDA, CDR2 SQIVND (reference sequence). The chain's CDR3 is CASSLSISGNTIYF. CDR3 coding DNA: TGTGCCAGTAGCCTGTCTATCTCTGGAAACACCATATATTTT.

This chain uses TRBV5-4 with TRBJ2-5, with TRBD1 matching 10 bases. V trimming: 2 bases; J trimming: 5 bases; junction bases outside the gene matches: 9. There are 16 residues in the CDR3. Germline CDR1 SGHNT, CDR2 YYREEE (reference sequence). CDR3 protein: CASSLGTGDSWETQYF. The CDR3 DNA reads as TGTGCCAGCAGCTTAGGGACAGGGGATAGTTGGGAGACCCAGTACTTC.

The DNA for the CDR3 is TGTGCCAGTAGTACGACAGGGAACACTGAAGCTTTCTTT. Its translation is CASSTTGNTEAFF. The genes are TRBV19 and TRBJ1-1, with D possibly being TRBD1 (6 bases). There are 13 residues in the CDR3. V was cut by 4 bases and J by 1 base, with 7 bases left in between. Germline V CDR1 and CDR2: LNHDA, SQIVND (reference sequence).

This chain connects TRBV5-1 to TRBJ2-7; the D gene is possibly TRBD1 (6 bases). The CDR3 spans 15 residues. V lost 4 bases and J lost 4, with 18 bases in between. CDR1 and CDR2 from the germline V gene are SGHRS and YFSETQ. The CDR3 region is CASSLGAGPSYEQYF. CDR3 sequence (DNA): TGCGCCAGCAGCCTGGGGGCAGGGCCGTCGTACGAGCAGTACTTC.

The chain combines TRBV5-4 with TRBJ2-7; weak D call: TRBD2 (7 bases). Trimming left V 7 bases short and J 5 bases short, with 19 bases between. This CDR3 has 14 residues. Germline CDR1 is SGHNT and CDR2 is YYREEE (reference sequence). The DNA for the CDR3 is TGTGCCAGCTCTCCCGGCAGGGGAGGGGACGAGCAGTACTTC. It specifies CASSPGRGGDEQYF.

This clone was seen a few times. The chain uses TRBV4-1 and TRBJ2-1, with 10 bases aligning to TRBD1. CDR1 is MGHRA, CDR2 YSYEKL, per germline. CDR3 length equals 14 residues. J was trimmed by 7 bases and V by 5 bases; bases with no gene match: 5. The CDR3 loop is CASSWDRGMNEQFF. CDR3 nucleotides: TGCGCCAGCAGCTGGGACAGGGGAATGAATGAGCAGTTCTTC.

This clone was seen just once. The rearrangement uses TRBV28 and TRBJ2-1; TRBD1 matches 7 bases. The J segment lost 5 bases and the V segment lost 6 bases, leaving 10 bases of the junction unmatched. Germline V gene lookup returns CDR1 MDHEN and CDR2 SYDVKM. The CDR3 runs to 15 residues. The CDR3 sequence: CASRYDRVRNNEQFF. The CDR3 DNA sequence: TGTGCCAGCAGATATGACAGGGTCCGTAACAATGAGCAGTTCTTC. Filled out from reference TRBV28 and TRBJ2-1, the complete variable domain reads DVKVTQSSRYLVKRTGEKVFLECVQDMDHENMFWYRQDPGLGLRLIYFSYDVKMKEKGDIPEGYSVSREKKERFSLILESASTNQTSMYLCASRYDRVRNNEQFFGPGTRLTVL.

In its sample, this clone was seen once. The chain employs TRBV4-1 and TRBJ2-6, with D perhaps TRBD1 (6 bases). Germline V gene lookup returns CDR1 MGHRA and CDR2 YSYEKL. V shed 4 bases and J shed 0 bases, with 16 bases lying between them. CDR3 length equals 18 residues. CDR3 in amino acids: CASSPIQGLTSGANVLTF. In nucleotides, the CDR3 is TGCGCCAGCAGCCCGATACAGGGCCTCACCTCTGGGGCCAACGTCCTGACTTTC.

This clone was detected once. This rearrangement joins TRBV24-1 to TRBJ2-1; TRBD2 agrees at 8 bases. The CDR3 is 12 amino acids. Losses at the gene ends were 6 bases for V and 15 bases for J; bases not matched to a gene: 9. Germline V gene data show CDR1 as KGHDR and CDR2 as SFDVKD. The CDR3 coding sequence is TGTGCCACCAGTCCTGGGCCGGGAGGGTTGTTCTTC. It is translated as CATSPGPGGLFF.

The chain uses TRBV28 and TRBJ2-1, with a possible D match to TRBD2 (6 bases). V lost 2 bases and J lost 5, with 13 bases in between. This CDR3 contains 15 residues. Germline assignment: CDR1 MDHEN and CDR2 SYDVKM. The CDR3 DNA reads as TGTGCCAGCAGTTTAGCCGGGGGTCTGAACAATGAGCAGTTCTTC. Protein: CASSLAGGLNNEQFF.

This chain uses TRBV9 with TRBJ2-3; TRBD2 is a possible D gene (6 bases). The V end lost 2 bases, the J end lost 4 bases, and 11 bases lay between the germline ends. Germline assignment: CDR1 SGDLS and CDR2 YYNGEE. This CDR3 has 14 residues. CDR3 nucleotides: TGTGCCAGCAGCGTGGGGGGAGTTGCAGATACGCAGTATTTT. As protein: CASSVGGVADTQYF. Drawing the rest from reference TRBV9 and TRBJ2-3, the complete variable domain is DSGVTQTPKHLITATGQRVTLRCSPRSGDLSVYWYQQSLDQGLQFLIQYYNGEERAKGNILERFSAQQFPDLHSELNLSSLELGDSALYFCASSVGGVADTQYFGPGTRLTVL.

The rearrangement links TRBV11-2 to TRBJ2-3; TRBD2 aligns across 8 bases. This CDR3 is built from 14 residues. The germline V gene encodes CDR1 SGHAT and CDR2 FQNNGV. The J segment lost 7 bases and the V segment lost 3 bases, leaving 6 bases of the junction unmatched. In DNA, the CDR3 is TGTGCCAGCAGCTTCAGGGTTAGCGGGAATACGCAGTATTTT. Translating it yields CASSFRVSGNTQYF.

This CDR3 reads CASSPDYSNQPQHF. As DNA, the CDR3 is TGTGCCAGCTCCCCAGACTATAGCAATCAGCCCCAGCATTTT. V gene TRBV18 combines with J gene TRBJ1-5; D is uncertain. This CDR3 is built from 14 residues. CDR1 KGHSH and CDR2 LQKENI come from the germline V gene. The V gene lost 6 bases and the J gene lost 0 bases, with 9 bases spanning the gap.

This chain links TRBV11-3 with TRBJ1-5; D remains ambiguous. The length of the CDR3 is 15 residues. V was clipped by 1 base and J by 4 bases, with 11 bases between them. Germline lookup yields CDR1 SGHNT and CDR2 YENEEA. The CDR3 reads CASSLGHVRNQPQHF. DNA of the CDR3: TGTGCCAGCAGCTTAGGTCATGTGAGAAATCAGCCCCAGCATTTT.

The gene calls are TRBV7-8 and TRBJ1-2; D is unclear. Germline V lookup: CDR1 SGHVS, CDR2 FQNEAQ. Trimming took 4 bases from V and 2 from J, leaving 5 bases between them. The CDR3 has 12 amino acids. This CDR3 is CASSSRNYGYTF. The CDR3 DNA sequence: TGTGCCAGCAGCTCCAGAAACTATGGCTACACCTTC.

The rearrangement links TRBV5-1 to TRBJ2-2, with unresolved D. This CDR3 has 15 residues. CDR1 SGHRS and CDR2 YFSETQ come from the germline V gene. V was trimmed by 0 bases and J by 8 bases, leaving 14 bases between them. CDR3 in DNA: TGCGCCAGCAGCTTGGTATCCTATGAAATTGGGGAGCTGTTTTTT. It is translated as CASSLVSYEIGELFF.